These 23 T cell receptor beta chains originate from one sample sequenced in a study of T cell repertoires in cytomegalovirus infection. TCRdb processed the reads anew with MiXCR; each CDR3 protein has one entry. Seen here are approximately 280,000 distinct CDR3 sequences, roughly a fifth observed once, and the top ten hold approximately 19%. These receptors lack a known antigen. The sequencing here drew on cultured PBMCs, taken from culture after CMV antigen stimulation. These receptors came from a human donor in good health (CMV status not recorded). Some clones in this sample may be carry-over from other donors' samples.

This clonotype was recorded a few times. V gene TRBV19 combines with J gene TRBJ2-7; possible D gene TRBD2, 6 bases. Germline CDR1 is LNHDA and CDR2 is SQIVND (reference sequence). CDR3 length equals 14 residues. The germline V and J ends were trimmed by 5 bases and 3 bases, with 14 bases remaining between them. The CDR3 region is CASSSGLLIYEQYF. As DNA, the CDR3 is TGTGCCAGTAGTTCGGGACTCCTGATCTACGAGCAGTACTTC. The variable domain in full, with the rest retrieved from reference TRBV19 and TRBJ2-7, is DGGITQSPKYLFRKEGQNVTLSCEQNLNHDAMYWYRQDPGQGLRLIYYSQIVNDFQKGDIAEGYSVSREKKESFPLTVTSAQKNPTAFYLCASSSGLLIYEQYFGPGTRLTVT.

This clonotype appeared many times. CDR3 DNA: TGTGCCAGCAGCCCAGGGTGGGTATCCGAGCAGTACTTC. Translated: CASSPGWVSEQYF. The rearrangement joins TRBV7-2 to TRBJ2-7; D perhaps matches TRBD1 (5 bases). The germline CDR1 and CDR2 sequences are SGHTA and FQGNSA. Trimming took 5 bases from V and 6 from J, leaving 14 bases between them. There are 13 residues in the CDR3.

This clonotype has only a few counts. The chain's CDR3 is CASSLSGTGGTEAFF. CDR3 DNA: TGCGCCAGCAGCTTGAGTGGGACAGGGGGCACTGAAGCTTTCTTT. The chain couples TRBV5-1 to TRBJ1-1, with 11 positions matching TRBD1. J gave up 4 bases and V 1 base, and 3 bases lay outside the gene matches. The germline gives CDR1 SGHRS, CDR2 YFSETQ. This CDR3 spans 15 amino acids.

The chain employs TRBV14 and TRBJ2-7, with TRBD1 matching 11 bases. CDR1 is SGHDN and CDR2 is FVKESK in the germline V gene. Trimming took 3 bases from V and 5 from J; bases not matched to a gene: 6. The CDR3 covers 15 residues. CDR3 residues: CASSHRTGGSDEQYF. DNA for the CDR3: TGTGCCAGCAGCCATCGGACAGGGGGCAGCGACGAGCAGTACTTC.

This clonotype has just a few counts. This chain connects TRBV7-9 to TRBJ2-1, with no clear D. The CDR3 is 16 amino acids. V was clipped by 5 bases and J by 6 bases, with 20 bases between them. CDR1 is SEHNR and CDR2 is FQNEAQ in the germline V gene (reference sequence). CDR3 amino acids: CASSLSPARNGNEQFF. The CDR3 DNA is TGTGCCAGCAGCCTCTCCCCAGCCCGAAACGGCAATGAGCAGTTCTTC.

The rearrangement uses TRBV7-9 and TRBJ2-1; D tentatively reads TRBD1 or TRBD2 (5 bases each). The V end lost 4 bases, the J end lost 1 base, and 5 bases lay between the germline ends. Germline CDR1 is SEHNR and CDR2 is FQNEAQ (reference sequence). This CDR3 has 13 residues. The CDR3: CASSWGSYNEQFF. CDR3 nucleotide sequence: TGTGCCAGCAGCTGGGGGTCCTACAATGAGCAGTTCTTC.

The chain combines TRBV7-2 with TRBJ1-5, with D possibly TRBD1 on 6 matching bases. Germline V gene sequence: CDR1 SGHTA, CDR2 FQGNSA. The CDR3 has 16 residues. The V end lost 5 bases, the J end lost 2 bases, and 16 bases lay between the germline ends. CDR3 protein: CASSRDSNRGNQPQHF. DNA of the CDR3: TGTGCCAGCAGCCGGGATTCTAACAGGGGCAATCAGCCCCAGCATTTT.

The chain employs TRBV19 and TRBJ2-4, with D hard to call. The germline CDR1 and CDR2 sequences are LNHDA and SQIVND (reference sequence). The CDR3 runs to 12 residues. V dropped 5 bases and J dropped 7 bases, with 9 bases sitting between them. The chain's CDR3 is CASSAYQNIQYF. As DNA, the CDR3 is TGTGCCAGTAGTGCCTACCAGAACATTCAGTACTTC.

This clonotype was seen a few times. This chain links TRBV6-2 or TRBV6-3 with TRBJ1-5; no clear D. CDR1 MNHEY and CDR2 SVGEGT come from the germline V gene. Trimming removed 5 bases from V and 9 bases from J, with 17 bases in between. The CDR3 runs to 14 residues. Here the CDR3 DNA reads TGTGCCAGCAGTCTCGAGTTTCGAGAGGGGCCCCAGCATTTT. Encoded protein: CASSLEFREGPQHF.

Written as DNA, the CDR3 is TGCAGCGTTGACACAGATGGGTCCTATGGCTACACCTTC. This gives the protein CSVDTDGSYGYTF. The chain employs TRBV29-1 and TRBJ1-2, with D unclear. The V gene lost 3 bases and the J gene lost 4 bases, with 12 bases spanning the gap. Germline-derived CDR1 and CDR2 are SQVTM and ANQGSEA. The CDR3 is 13 residues long.

This clonotype was counted many times. The genes are TRBV7-8 and TRBJ1-1; 10 positions agree with TRBD1. V shed 5 bases and J 1 base; nucleotides not matched to a gene: 4. Germline V gene data show CDR1 as SGHVS and CDR2 as FQNEAQ. This CDR3 has 15 residues. CDR3 sequence: CASSPDRGRNTEAFF. Written as DNA, the CDR3 is TGTGCCAGCAGCCCGGACAGGGGGAGGAACACTGAAGCTTTCTTT.

This clonotype was recorded many times. This chain links TRBV7-2 with TRBJ1-1; TRBD1 aligns across 8 bases. Germline CDR1 reads SGHTA; CDR2 reads FQGNSA. The length of the CDR3 is 14 residues. V trimming: 3 bases; J trimming: 4 bases; junction bases outside the gene matches: 4. The CDR3 spells CASSLDRAVTEAFF. In DNA, the CDR3 is TGTGCCAGCAGCTTGGACAGGGCCGTCACTGAAGCTTTCTTT.

This clonotype appeared many times. V and J are TRBV7-2 and TRBJ1-2; weak D call: TRBD1 (5 bases). CDR1 is SGHTA and CDR2 is FQGNSA in the germline V gene. CDR3 length: 17 amino acids. Trimming cost V 2 bases and J 0 bases, with 16 bases left between them. The CDR3 reads CASSLYRGVSTNYGYTF. The DNA for the CDR3 is TGTGCCAGCAGCTTATATCGGGGGGTTTCTACTAACTATGGCTACACCTTC.

The genes are TRBV9 and TRBJ1-2; D unresolved. Trimming pared 0 bases from V and 8 bases from J, leaving 11 bases between. The CDR3 has 13 amino acids. Germline CDR1 and CDR2: SGDLS and YYNGEE. CDR3 nucleotide sequence: TGTGCCAGCAGCGTAGAGGCTGGCTGGGGCTACACCTTC. Protein product: CASSVEAGWGYTF.

The chain joins TRBV6-2 or TRBV6-3 to TRBJ2-7; D remains unclear. This CDR3 spans 15 amino acids. Germline CDR1 and CDR2: MNHEY and SVGEGT. V was cut by 4 bases and J by 0 bases, with 13 bases left in between. In nucleotides, the CDR3 is TGTGCCAGCAGTTTTCGACACGAGAGCTCCTACGAGCAGTACTTC. This codes for CASSFRHESSYEQYF.

The chain links TRBV6-2 or TRBV6-3 to TRBJ2-7; D tentatively fits TRBD1 or TRBD2 (5 bases each). Trimming shortened V by 1 base and J by 3 bases, and 10 bases separated the two germline ends. The CDR3 spans 14 residues. Germline lookup yields CDR1 MNHEY and CDR2 SVGEGT. The CDR3 loop is CASSYLGTVYEQYF. The CDR3 bases are TGTGCCAGCAGTTACTTAGGGACGGTCTACGAGCAGTACTTC.

The table lists this clonotype with many counts. The V and J genes are TRBV7-2 and TRBJ2-3, with TRBD2 as a possible D gene (5 bases). Germline loops: CDR1 SGHTA, CDR2 FQGNSA. The CDR3 runs 13 residues. Trimming cost V 3 bases and J 3 bases, with 7 bases left between them. CDR3 nucleotides: TGTGCCAGCAGCTTTACGGGAACAGATACGCAGTATTTT. It translates to CASSFTGTDTQYF.

This clonotype has a handful of counts. This chain connects TRBV3-1 to TRBJ1-2, with D hard to call. V was trimmed by 1 base and J by 5 bases, leaving 5 bases between them. CDR1 LGHDT and CDR2 YNNKEL come from the germline V gene (reference sequence). This CDR3 contains 12 residues. The CDR3 region is CASSQGPYGYTF. DNA of the CDR3: TGTGCCAGCAGCCAAGGTCCGTATGGCTACACCTTC.

In its sample, this clonotype was seen many times. The CDR3 sequence is CASSLNSLAAGELFF. DNA for the CDR3: TGTGCCAGCAGCTTAAACAGTTTGGCGGCCGGGGAGCTGTTTTTT. V is TRBV7-2 and J is TRBJ2-2; D uncertain. Trimming shortened V by 2 bases and J by 6 bases, and 13 bases separated the two germline ends. The CDR3 consists of 15 residues. The germline V gene has CDR1 SGHTA and CDR2 FQGNSA. The full variable domain, completed using reference TRBV7-2 and TRBJ2-2, is GAGVSQSPSNKVTEKGKDVELRCDPISGHTALYWYRQSLGQGLEFLIYFQGNSAPDKSGLPSDRFSAERTGGSVSTLTIQRTQQEDSAVYLCASSLNSLAAGELFFGEGSRLTVL.

The chain recombines TRBV18 with TRBJ2-1; 7 bases map to TRBD2. The CDR3 covers 14 residues. Losses at the gene ends were 2 bases for V and 2 bases for J; bases not matched to a gene: 0. Per the germline V gene, CDR1 is KGHSH and CDR2 is LQKENI. CDR3 DNA: TGTGCCAGCTCACCAGGGAGGGCCTACAATGAGCAGTTCTTC. Residues: CASSPGRAYNEQFF.

This chain connects TRBV7-6 to TRBJ2-7; D might be TRBD2 (6 bases). Germline CDR1 SGHVS, CDR2 FNYEAQ. The CDR3 extends over 14 amino acids. V dropped 3 bases and J dropped 3 bases, with 12 bases sitting between them. As DNA, the CDR3 is TGTGCCAGCAGCTTGGCGGGGTTCCGCTACGAGCAGTACTTC. This sequence encodes CASSLAGFRYEQYF.

This clonotype was picked up many times. The rearrangement uses TRBV20-1 and TRBJ1-2; 7 bases match TRBD1. The CDR3 loop spans 15 amino acids. Germline CDR1 and CDR2: DFQATT and SNEGSKA (reference sequence). The ends lost 6 bases at V and 1 base at J; junction bases unmatched: 11. The CDR3 loop reads CSAAPPGQLNYGYTF. Written as DNA, the CDR3 is TGCAGTGCAGCCCCCCCGGGACAGCTTAACTATGGCTACACCTTC.

At least ten counts were recorded for this clonotype. The chain couples TRBV7-2 to TRBJ2-3, with 9 positions matching TRBD1. Germline values: CDR1 SGHTA, CDR2 FQGNSA. CDR3 length equals 15 residues. The V and J ends lost 5 bases and 4 bases, in that order; junction bases with no gene match: 7. The CDR3 nucleotides read TGTGCCAGCAGCCCGGTGGACAGGGGCGCAGATACGCAGTATTTT. Its translation is CASSPVDRGADTQYF.